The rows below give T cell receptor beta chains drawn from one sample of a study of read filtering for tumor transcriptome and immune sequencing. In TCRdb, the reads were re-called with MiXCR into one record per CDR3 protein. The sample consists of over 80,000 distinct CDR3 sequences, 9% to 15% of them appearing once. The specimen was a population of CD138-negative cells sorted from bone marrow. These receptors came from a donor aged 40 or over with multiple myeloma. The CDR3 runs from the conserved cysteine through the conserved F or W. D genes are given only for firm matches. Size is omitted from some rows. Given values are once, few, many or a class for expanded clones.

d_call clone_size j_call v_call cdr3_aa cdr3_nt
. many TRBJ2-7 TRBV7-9 CASPSRAIYEQYF TGTGCCAGCCCTTCCCGGGCTATCTACGAGCAGTACTTC
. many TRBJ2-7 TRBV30 CAGRDSPYEQYF TGTGCCGGACGGGACTCCCCCTACGAGCAGTACTTC
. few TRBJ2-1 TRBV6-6 CASSYGLGNREQFF TGTGCCAGCAGTTACGGTTTGGGAAACAGGGAGCAGTTCTTC
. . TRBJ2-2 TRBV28 CATPDRNTGELFF TGTGCCACCCCGGACAGGAACACCGGGGAGCTGTTTTTT
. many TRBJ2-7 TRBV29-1 CSVGSGYEEQYF TGCAGCGTTGGGTCAGGGTATGAGGAGCAGTACTTC
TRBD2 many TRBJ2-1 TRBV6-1 CASSEAPGLAGYSSYNEQFF TGTGCCAGCAGTGAAGCGCCGGGACTAGCGGGTTACTCCTCCTACAATGAGCAGTTCTTC
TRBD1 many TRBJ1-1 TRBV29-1 CSVRGQMNTEAFF TGCAGCGTTCGGGGACAGATGAACACTGAAGCTTTCTTT
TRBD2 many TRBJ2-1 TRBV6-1 CASSEAGGRTPYNEQFF TGTGCCAGCAGTGAAGCGGGCGGGAGAACTCCCTACAATGAGCAGTTCTTC
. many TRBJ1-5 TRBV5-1 CASSLRGDADQPQHF TGCGCCAGCAGCTTGCGGGGGGACGCCGATCAGCCCCAGCATTTT
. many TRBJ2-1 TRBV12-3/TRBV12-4 CASSLGEVNEQFF TGTGCCAGCAGTTTGGGGGAGGTCAATGAGCAGTTCTTC
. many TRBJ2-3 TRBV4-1 CASSPHLGVAATSTDTQYF TGCGCCAGCAGCCCTCACTTGGGGGTGGCAGCGACTAGCACAGATACGCAGTATTTT
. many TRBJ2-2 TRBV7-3 CASSSSTGELFF TGTGCCAGCAGCTCCTCAACCGGGGAGCTGTTTTTT
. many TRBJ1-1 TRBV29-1 CSVGVPAPGTEAFF TGCAGCGTTGGGGTCCCGGCCCCGGGCACTGAAGCTTTCTTT
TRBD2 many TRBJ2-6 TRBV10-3 CAISDGGGSGANVLTF TGTGCCATCAGTGATGGGGGGGGTTCTGGGGCCAACGTCCTGACTTTC
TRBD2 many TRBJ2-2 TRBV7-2 CASGTRPLAGASTGELFF TGTGCCAGCGGTACCCGACCTTTAGCGGGAGCGTCGACCGGGGAGCTGTTTTTT
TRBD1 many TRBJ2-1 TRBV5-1 CASSLGDRVRDEQFF TGCGCCAGCAGCTTAGGGGACAGGGTCAGGGATGAGCAGTTCTTC
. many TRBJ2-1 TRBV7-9 CASSQAGPYNEQFF TGTGCCAGCAGTCAGGCAGGGCCCTACAATGAGCAGTTCTTC
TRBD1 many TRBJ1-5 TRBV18 CASSPTGGTQPQHF TGTGCCAGCTCGCCCACAGGGGGGACTCAGCCCCAGCATTTT
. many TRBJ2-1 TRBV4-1 CASSQSGTAGYNEQFF TGCGCCAGCAGCCAGTCCGGGACCGCCGGCTACAATGAGCAGTTCTTC
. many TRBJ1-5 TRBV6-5 CASSLDSGSNQPQHF TGTGCCAGCAGTCTCGACTCGGGGTCCAATCAGCCCCAGCATTTT
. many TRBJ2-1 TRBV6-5 CASESYNEQFF TGTGCCTCCGAATCCTACAATGAGCAGTTCTTC
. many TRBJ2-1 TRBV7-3 CASSIGEGGNEQFF TGTGCCAGCAGCATCGGGGAGGGGGGGAATGAGCAGTTCTTC
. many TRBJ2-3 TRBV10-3 CAISGTGDLTDTQYF TGTGCCATCAGTGGAACAGGCGACCTCACAGATACGCAGTATTTT
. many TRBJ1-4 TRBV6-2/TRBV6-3 CASSYEGTNEKLFF TGTGCCAGCAGTTACGAGGGAACTAATGAAAAACTGTTTTTT
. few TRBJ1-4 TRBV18 CASSPRGPNEKLFF TGTGCCAGCTCACCGAGGGGTCCAAATGAAAAACTGTTTTTT
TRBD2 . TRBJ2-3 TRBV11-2 CASSRRGASGDTDTQYF TGTGCCAGCAGCCGTAGAGGGGCTAGCGGGGACACAGATACGCAGTATTTT
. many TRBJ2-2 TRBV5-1 CASSSPSLFGELFF TGCGCCAGCAGCAGCCCCTCCCTTTTCGGGGAGCTGTTTTTT
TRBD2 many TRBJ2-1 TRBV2 CASGGLAGGPDEQFF TGTGCCAGCGGGGGGCTAGCGGGAGGGCCAGATGAGCAGTTCTTC
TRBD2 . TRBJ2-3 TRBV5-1 CASSFSGNLADTQYF TGCGCCAGCAGCTTTAGCGGGAATTTGGCAGATACGCAGTATTTT